The clone carrying this T cell receptor delta chain came up a few times. Its matching antigen is unknown. The translated DNA and TCRdb's protein are not identical at residue 14; the protein here was translated from the DNA. TCRdb used CATT to re-call clones from the RT-PCR reads. The repertoire has some 1,000 delta-chain clones, less than 9% of them found once; the top ten carry 11%. Looked up from germline, CDR1 is TVYSNPD and CDR2 is GDNSRS (reference sequence). This CDR3 region has 24 residues. Germline trimming cut 0 bases from V and 0 bases from J; bases unmatched to any gene: 33. This entry comes from a study of gammadelta T cells in human blood. Study conclusions and caveats: Polyclonal expansion of innate γδ T cells after birth appeared microbially driven.

The sample comprised non-Vgamma9Vdelta2 gamma-delta T cells from adult blood. The V call is TRDV3, the J call TRDJ1, with 8 bases lining up with TRDD3. This clonotype originated in a human donor. The CDR3 region is CAFRNRGILLYWGVPPSDTDKLIF. The CDR3 DNA sequence: TGTGCCTTTAGGAACAGGGGGATCCTACTTTACTGGGGGGTACCCCCGTCGGACACCGATAAACTCATCTTT.